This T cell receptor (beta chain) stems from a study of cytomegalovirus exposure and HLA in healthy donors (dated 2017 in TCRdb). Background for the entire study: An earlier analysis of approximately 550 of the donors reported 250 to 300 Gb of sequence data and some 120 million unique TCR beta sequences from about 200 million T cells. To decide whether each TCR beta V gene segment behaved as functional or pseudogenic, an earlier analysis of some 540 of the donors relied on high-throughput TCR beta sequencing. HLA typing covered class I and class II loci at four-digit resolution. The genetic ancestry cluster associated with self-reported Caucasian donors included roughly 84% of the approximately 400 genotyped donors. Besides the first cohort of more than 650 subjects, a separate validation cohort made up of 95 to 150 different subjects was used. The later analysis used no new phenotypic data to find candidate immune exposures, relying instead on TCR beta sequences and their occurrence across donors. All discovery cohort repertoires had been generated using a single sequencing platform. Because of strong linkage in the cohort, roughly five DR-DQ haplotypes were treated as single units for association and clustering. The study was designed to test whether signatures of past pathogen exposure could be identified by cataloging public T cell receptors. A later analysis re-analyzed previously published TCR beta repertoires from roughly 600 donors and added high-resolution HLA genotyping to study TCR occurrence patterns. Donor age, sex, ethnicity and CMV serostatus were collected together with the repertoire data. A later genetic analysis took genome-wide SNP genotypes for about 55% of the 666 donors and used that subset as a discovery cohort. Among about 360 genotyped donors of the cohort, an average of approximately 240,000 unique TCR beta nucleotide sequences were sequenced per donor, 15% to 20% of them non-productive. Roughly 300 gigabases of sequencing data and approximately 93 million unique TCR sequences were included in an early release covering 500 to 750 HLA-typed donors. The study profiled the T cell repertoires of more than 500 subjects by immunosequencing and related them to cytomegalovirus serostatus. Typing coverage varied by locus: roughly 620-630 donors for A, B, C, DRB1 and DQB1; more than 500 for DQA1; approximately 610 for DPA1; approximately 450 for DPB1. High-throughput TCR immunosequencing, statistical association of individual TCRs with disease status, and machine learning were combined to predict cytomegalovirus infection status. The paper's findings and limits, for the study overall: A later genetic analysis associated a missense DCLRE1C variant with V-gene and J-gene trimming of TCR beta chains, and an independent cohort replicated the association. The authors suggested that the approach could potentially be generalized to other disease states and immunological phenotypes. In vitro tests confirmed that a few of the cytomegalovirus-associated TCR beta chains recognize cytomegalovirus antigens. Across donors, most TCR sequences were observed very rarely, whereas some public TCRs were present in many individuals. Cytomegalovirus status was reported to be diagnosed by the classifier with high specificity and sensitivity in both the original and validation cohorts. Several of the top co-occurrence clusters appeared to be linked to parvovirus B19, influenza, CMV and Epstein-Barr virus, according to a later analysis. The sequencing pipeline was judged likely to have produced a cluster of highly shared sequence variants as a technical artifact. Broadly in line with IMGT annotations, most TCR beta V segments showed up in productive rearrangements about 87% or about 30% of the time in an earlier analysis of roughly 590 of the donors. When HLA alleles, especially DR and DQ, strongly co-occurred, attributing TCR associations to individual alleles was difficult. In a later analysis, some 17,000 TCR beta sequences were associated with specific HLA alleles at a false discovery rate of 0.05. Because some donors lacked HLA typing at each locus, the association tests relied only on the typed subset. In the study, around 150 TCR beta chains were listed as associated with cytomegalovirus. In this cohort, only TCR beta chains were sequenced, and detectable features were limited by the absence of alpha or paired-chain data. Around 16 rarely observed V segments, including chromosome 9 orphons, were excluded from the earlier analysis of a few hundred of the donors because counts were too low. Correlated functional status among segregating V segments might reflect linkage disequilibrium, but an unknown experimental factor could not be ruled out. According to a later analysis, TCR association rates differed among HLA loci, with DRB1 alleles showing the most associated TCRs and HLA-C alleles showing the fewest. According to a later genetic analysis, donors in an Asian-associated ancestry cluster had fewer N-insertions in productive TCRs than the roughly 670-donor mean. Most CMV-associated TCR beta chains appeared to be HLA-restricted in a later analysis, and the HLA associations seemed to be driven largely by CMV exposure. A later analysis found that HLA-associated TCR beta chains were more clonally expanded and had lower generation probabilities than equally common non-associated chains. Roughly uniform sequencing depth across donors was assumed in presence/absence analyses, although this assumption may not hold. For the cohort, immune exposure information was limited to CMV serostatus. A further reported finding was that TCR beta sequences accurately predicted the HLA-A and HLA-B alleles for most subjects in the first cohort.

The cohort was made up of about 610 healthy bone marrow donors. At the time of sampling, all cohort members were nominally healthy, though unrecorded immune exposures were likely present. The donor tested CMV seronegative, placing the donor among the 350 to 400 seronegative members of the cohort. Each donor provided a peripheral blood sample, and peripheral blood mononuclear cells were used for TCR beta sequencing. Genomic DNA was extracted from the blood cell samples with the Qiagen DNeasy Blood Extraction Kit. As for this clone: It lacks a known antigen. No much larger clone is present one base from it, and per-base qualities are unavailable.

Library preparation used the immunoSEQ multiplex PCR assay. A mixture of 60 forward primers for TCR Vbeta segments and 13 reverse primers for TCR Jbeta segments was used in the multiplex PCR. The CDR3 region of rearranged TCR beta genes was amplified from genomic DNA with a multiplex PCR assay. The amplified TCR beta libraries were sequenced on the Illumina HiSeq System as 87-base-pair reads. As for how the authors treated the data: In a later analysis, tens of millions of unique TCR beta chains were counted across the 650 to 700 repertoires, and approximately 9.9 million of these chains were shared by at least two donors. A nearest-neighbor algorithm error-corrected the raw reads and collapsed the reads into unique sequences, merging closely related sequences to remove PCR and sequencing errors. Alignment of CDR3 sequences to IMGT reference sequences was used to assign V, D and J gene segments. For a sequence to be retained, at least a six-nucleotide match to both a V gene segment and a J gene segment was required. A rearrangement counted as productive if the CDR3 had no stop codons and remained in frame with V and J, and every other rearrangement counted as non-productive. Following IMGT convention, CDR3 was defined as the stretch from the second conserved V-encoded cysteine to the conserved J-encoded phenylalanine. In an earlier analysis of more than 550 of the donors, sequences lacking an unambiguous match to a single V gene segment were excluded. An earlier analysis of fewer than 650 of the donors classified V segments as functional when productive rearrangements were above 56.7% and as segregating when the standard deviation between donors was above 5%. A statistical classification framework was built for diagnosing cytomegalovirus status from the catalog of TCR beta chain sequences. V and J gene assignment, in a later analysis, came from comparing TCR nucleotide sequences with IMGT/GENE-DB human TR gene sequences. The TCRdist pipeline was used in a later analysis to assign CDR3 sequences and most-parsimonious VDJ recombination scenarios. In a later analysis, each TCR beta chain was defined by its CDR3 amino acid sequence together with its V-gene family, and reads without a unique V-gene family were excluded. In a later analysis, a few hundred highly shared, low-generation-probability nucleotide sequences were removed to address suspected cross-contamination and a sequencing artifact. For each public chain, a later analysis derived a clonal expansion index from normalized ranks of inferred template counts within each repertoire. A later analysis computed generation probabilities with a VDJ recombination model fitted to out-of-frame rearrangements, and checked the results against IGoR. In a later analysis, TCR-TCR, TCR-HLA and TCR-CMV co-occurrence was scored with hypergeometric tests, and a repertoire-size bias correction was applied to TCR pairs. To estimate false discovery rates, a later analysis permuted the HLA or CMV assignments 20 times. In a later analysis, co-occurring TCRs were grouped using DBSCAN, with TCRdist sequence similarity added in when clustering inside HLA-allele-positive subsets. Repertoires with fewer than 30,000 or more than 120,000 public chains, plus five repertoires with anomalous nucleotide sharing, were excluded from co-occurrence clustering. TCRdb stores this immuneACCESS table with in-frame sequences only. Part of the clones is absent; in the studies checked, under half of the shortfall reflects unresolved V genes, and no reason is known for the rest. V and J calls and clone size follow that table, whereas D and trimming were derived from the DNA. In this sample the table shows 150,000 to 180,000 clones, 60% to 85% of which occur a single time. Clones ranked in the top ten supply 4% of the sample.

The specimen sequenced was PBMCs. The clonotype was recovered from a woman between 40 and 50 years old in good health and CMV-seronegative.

The nucleotide sequence is given as TGTGCCAGCAGCCGGTCTGGGCAGGCGGGGGGAGAGACCCAGTACTTC. Its coded protein is CASSRSGQAGGETQYF. The sequence joins TRBV2 to TRBJ2-5; 8 middle bases align to TRBD2. From a lookup of the germline V gene, CDR1 and CDR2 are SNHLY and FYNNEI. V and J are trimmed by 6 bases and 4 bases, and the gene matches miss 13 bases of the junction. The CDR3 goes from the cysteine to the phenylalanine over 16 residues. Only the CDR3 DNA stays, 48 bases, in frame from base 1.